Reported below is one T cell receptor (beta chain). Germline CDR1 PRHDT, CDR2 FYEKMQ (reference sequence). This CDR3 contains 16 residues. The V and J ends lost 5 bases and 5 bases, in that order; junction bases with no gene match: 9. In the sort, naive CD8 T cells were defined as CD8+CD4-CCR7+CD45RA+. The data were taken from a study of molecular identifiers for immune sequencing clone quantification. TCRdb re-called the PCR reads through MiXCR, storing one row per CDR3 protein. Here the sample spans approximately 500,000 distinct CDR3 sequences, roughly 23% being singletons. The chain is built from TRBV13 and TRBJ2-5; 12 nucleotides agree with TRBD2. The TCR originated in a human donor in good health. Some libraries in this study had Jurkat cell RNA spiked in. Input material: naive CD8+ T cells from blood, with Jurkat cell RNA spiked in. Subset here: FACS-sorted CD8+CD4-CCR7+CD45RA+ naive T cells. The CDR3 sequence is CASSEELAGGKETQYF. The CDR3 DNA reads as TGTGCCAGCAGCGAAGAACTAGCGGGGGGTAAGGAGACCCAGTACTTC.